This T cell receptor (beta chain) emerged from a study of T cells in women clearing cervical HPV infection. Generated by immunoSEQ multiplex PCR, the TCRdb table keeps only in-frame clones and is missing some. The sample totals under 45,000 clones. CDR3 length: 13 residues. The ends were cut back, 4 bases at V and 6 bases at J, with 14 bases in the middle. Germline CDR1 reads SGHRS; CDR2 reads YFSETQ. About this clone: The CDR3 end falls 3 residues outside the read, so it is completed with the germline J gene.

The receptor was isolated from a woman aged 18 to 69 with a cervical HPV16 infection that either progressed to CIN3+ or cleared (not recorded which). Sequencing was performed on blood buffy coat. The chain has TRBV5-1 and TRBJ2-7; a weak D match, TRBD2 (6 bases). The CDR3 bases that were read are TGCGCCAGCAGCCCCAGGGTGGAGGGCGAG. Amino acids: CASSPRVEGE. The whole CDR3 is CASSPRVEGEQYF.